This T cell receptor (beta chain) emerged from a study of cytomegalovirus exposure and HLA in healthy donors. Whole-study context: Among 150 million to 200 million T cells, an earlier analysis found 90 million to 130 million unique TCR beta sequences.

PCR used 60 Vbeta primers and 13 Jbeta primers. Assay used: immunoSEQ multiplex PCR; TCRdb lists only in-frame clones, some missing. Of 90,000 or so clones in the sample, 78% were seen once. General study findings and limits: Reports indicate that TCR beta sequences accurately predicted the HLA-A and HLA-B alleles of most subjects.

CDR3 length: 15 amino acids. The germline V and J ends were trimmed by 4 bases and 4 bases, with 16 bases remaining between them. Germline CDR1 is MNHEY and CDR2 is SVGAGI. This clone was detected a few times. Its matching antigen is unknown. The TCR sequence derives from a middle-aged woman in good health and CMV-seronegative. V is TRBV6-5 and J is TRBJ1-1, with no clear D. Sequenced sample: PBMCs. CDR3 sequence (DNA): TGTGCCAGCAGTTCATGCTCCGGCGGGTGCACTGAAGCTTTCTTT. Its protein product is CASSSCSGGCTEAFF.